This is a list of T cell receptor beta chains from one sample in a study of blood T cells in healthy people across ages. From the 5' RACE reads, TCRdb called clonotypes with MiXCR, one entry per CDR3 protein. This table has some 860,000 distinct CDR3 sequences, around three fifths appearing once. The sequenced sample consisted of blood. The origin of the receptors is a man aged 35 to 55 in good health. Both conserved end residues are part of each CDR3. D genes are given only for firm matches. Size values are once, few and many counts, or a class for expanded clones, and some rows have none.

j_call: TRBJ2-5; d_call: .; v_call: TRBV9; clone_size: .; cdr3_aa: CASSPRVINQETQYF; cdr3_nt: TGTGCCAGCAGCCCCCGTGTGATCAACCAAGAGACCCAGTACTTC
j_call: TRBJ1-1; d_call: .; v_call: TRBV12-3/TRBV12-4; clone_size: .; cdr3_aa: CASSHLHRAAFF; cdr3_nt: TGTGCCAGCAGCCATCTTCACAGGGCCGCTTTCTTT
j_call: TRBJ2-7; d_call: TRBD2; v_call: TRBV27; clone_size: many; cdr3_aa: CASSYSGRAGYEQYF; cdr3_nt: TGTGCCAGCAGTTATAGCGGGAGGGCTGGTTACGAGCAGTACTTC
j_call: TRBJ1-1; d_call: .; v_call: TRBV12-3/TRBV12-4; clone_size: .; cdr3_aa: CASRAGGRAEAFF; cdr3_nt: TGTGCCAGCAGAGCCGGGGGACGCGCTGAAGCTTTCTTT
j_call: TRBJ1-5; d_call: .; v_call: TRBV6-2/TRBV6-3; clone_size: few; cdr3_aa: CASSPQGPNQPQHF; cdr3_nt: TGTGCCAGCAGCCCCCAGGGACCCAATCAGCCCCAGCATTTT
j_call: TRBJ2-2; d_call: TRBD1; v_call: TRBV28; clone_size: .; cdr3_aa: CATPGQENTGELFF; cdr3_nt: TGTGCCACCCCGGGACAGGAAAACACCGGGGAGCTGTTTTTT
j_call: TRBJ1-5; d_call: TRBD1; v_call: TRBV10-3; clone_size: few; cdr3_aa: CAVGTDLSNQPQHF; cdr3_nt: TGTGCCGTCGGGACAGACTTAAGCAATCAGCCCCAGCATTTT
j_call: TRBJ2-1; d_call: .; v_call: TRBV7-2; clone_size: many; cdr3_aa: CASSLEGLNEQFF; cdr3_nt: TGTGCCAGCAGCTTAGAGGGACTCAATGAGCAGTTCTTC
j_call: TRBJ2-3; d_call: TRBD2; v_call: TRBV2; clone_size: .; cdr3_aa: CASSLGIAGGSADTQYF; cdr3_nt: TGTGCCAGCAGTTTGGGTATAGCGGGGGGTTCCGCAGATACGCAGTATTTT
j_call: TRBJ2-7; d_call: .; v_call: TRBV7-2; clone_size: .; cdr3_aa: CASSLKQGLGEQYF; cdr3_nt: TGTGCCAGCAGCTTAAAACAGGGATTGGGCGAGCAGTACTTC
j_call: TRBJ2-5; d_call: TRBD1; v_call: TRBV14; clone_size: .; cdr3_aa: CASSQDLQGVTQYF; cdr3_nt: TGTGCCAGCAGCCAAGACTTACAGGGGGTGACCCAGTACTTC